These 11 T cell receptor beta chains share one sample of origin, sequenced in a study of blood T cell repertoires in COVID-19. This table comes from immunoSEQ multiplex PCR, and its TCRdb copy is limited to in-frame clones, with some not included. The sample carries over 200,000 clones, roughly 76% recorded once. Sequenced input: peripheral blood. The receptor set was obtained from a human donor in a cohort sampled during active COVID-19.

This clone was counted once. DNA for the CDR3: TGTGCCAGCAGCCGTAGGCGGGAGCCCTCCTACGAGCAGTACTTC. Translated: CASSRRREPSYEQYF. This chain joins TRBV6-6 and TRBJ2-7, with 7 bases fitting TRBD2. Germline V gene sequence: CDR1 MNHNY, CDR2 SVGAGI (reference sequence). Trimming at V came to 6 bases and at J to 0 bases, leaving 8 bases not matched to a gene. The CDR3 covers 15 residues.

The CDR3 DNA sequence: TGTGCTAGTGGTTTAGGGACTAGCGGCACCGGGGAGCTGTTTTTT. Protein: CASGLGTSGTGELFF. The chain employs TRBV12-5 and TRBJ2-2; TRBD2 aligns across 11 bases. Trimming removed 3 bases from V and 4 bases from J; junction bases left unmatched: 1. CDR1 and CDR2 from the germline V gene are LGHNT and FRNRAP. The length of the CDR3 is 15 residues.

The chain couples TRBV2 to TRBJ2-7, with D unresolved. Trimming removed 5 bases at V and 4 bases at J, with 9 bases between. The CDR3 is 12 amino acids. Germline CDR1 and CDR2: SNHLY and FYNNEI. The CDR3 DNA is TGTGCCAGCAGTCCCGTCTCTTACGAGCAGTACTTC. It specifies CASSPVSYEQYF.

The chain is built from TRBV10-3 and TRBJ2-7; 9 positions match TRBD1. The CDR3 runs to 12 residues. The germline gives CDR1 ENHRY, CDR2 SYGVKD. V lost 7 bases and J lost 5; bases outside the gene matches: 3. CDR3 sequence reads: CAITGTGNEQYF. DNA of the CDR3: TGTGCCATCACGGGGACAGGGAACGAGCAGTACTTC.

As concerns this clone: This sample also contains other DNA sequences that code for the same CDR3. The genes are TRBV28 and TRBJ1-1, with 8 bases matching TRBD1. The germline CDR1 and CDR2 sequences are MDHEN and SYDVKM. After removal of 4 bases from V and 5 bases from J, the junction contained 6 bases not matched to a gene. The CDR3 sequence is 14 residues long. This CDR3 reads CASSSQGARTEAFF. The DNA for the CDR3 is TGTGCCAGCAGTTCGCAGGGGGCGCGGACTGAAGCTTTCTTT. The full variable domain, rest sourced from reference TRBV28 and TRBJ1-1, is DVKVTQSSRYLVKRTGEKVFLECVQDMDHENMFWYRQDPGLGLRLIYFSYDVKMKEKGDIPEGYSVSREKKERFSLILESASTNQTSMYLCASSSQGARTEAFFGQGTRLTVV.

This chain connects TRBV19 to TRBJ2-7; no definite D call. The length of the CDR3 is 12 residues. Germline lookup yields CDR1 LNHDA and CDR2 SQIVND (reference sequence). V was pared by 8 bases and J by 7 bases, with 15 bases between. The CDR3 here is CASGPSLLEQYF. DNA for the CDR3: TGTGCCAGTGGCCCCTCCCTTTTAGAGCAGTACTTC.

This clone was detected a few times. The chain carries TRBV30 and TRBJ2-7; the match to TRBD2 covers 8 bases. Germline-derived CDR1 and CDR2 are GTSNPN and SVGIG (reference sequence). This CDR3 region has 16 residues. The V and J ends lost 0 bases and 4 bases, in that order; junction bases with no gene match: 11. Here the CDR3 DNA reads TGTGCCTGGAGTGTAGGGCTAGCGGGTGGAACGTACGAGCAGTACTTC. As protein: CAWSVGLAGGTYEQYF. The variable domain in full, completed from reference TRBV30 and TRBJ2-7, reads SQTIHQWPATLVQPVGSPLSLECTVEGTSNPNLYWYRQAAGRGLQLLFYSVGIGQISSEVPQNLSASRPQDRQFILSSKKLLLSDSGFYLCAWSVGLAGGTYEQYFGPGTRLTVT.

The rearrangement uses TRBV12-3 or TRBV12-4 and TRBJ2-1; D gene uncertain. The CDR3 covers 13 residues. Trimming removed 2 bases at V and 8 bases at J, with 10 bases between. CDR3 region: CASSLLLADEQFF. The CDR3 DNA is TGTGCCAGCAGTTTATTGTTAGCAGATGAGCAGTTCTTC.

The gene calls are TRBV5-6 and TRBJ1-6, with 9 bases that match TRBD1. The germline V gene encodes CDR1 SGHDT and CDR2 YYEEEE. CDR3 length equals 14 residues. Germline trimming cut 4 bases from V and 14 bases from J; bases unmatched to any gene: 10. CDR3 amino acids: CASSHGQGIAALHF. DNA of the CDR3: TGTGCCAGCAGCCACGGACAGGGGATAGCGGCCCTCCACTTT. The full variable domain, completed using reference TRBV5-6 and TRBJ1-6, is DAGVTQSPTHLIKTRGQQVTLRCSPKSGHDTVSWYQQALGQGPQFIFQYYEEEERQRGNFPDRFSGHQFPNYSSELNVNALLLGDSALYLCASSHGQGIAALHFGNGTRLTVT.

V gene TRBV28 combines with J gene TRBJ1-1; D unclear. With 1 base removed from V and 10 bases from J, the gap between germline ends came to 10 bases. Germline-derived CDR1 and CDR2 are MDHEN and SYDVKM. This CDR3 comprises 12 residues. The CDR3 reads CASSLSKTGAFF. The CDR3 DNA sequence: TGTGCCAGCAGTTTATCGAAAACGGGAGCTTTCTTT. The full variable domain, completed using reference TRBV28 and TRBJ1-1, is DVKVTQSSRYLVKRTGEKVFLECVQDMDHENMFWYRQDPGLGLRLIYFSYDVKMKEKGDIPEGYSVSREKKERFSLILESASTNQTSMYLCASSLSKTGAFFGQGTRLTVV.

The chain combines TRBV27 with TRBJ2-6; D not certain. V lost 2 bases and J lost 2, with 13 bases in between. Germline V gene data show CDR1 as MNHEY and CDR2 as SMNVEV (reference sequence). The CDR3 is 17 amino acids. CDR3 protein: CASSLLARVTGANVLTF. The CDR3 coding sequence is TGTGCCAGCAGTTTACTGGCTAGAGTAACTGGGGCCAACGTCCTGACTTTC.